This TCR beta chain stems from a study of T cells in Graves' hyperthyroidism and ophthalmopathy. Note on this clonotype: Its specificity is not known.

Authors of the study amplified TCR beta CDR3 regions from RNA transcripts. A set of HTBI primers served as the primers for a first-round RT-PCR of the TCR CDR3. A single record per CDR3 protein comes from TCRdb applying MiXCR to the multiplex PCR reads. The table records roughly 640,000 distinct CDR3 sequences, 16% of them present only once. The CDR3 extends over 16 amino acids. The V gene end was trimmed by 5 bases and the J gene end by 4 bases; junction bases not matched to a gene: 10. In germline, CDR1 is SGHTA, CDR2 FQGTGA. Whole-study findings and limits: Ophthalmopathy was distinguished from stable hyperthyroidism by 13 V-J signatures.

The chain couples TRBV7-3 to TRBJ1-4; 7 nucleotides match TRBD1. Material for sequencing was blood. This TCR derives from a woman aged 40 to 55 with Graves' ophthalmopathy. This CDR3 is CASSGRGDHLNEKLFF. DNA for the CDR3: TGTGCCAGCAGCGGCAGGGGGGACCACCTTAATGAAAAACTGTTTTTT.